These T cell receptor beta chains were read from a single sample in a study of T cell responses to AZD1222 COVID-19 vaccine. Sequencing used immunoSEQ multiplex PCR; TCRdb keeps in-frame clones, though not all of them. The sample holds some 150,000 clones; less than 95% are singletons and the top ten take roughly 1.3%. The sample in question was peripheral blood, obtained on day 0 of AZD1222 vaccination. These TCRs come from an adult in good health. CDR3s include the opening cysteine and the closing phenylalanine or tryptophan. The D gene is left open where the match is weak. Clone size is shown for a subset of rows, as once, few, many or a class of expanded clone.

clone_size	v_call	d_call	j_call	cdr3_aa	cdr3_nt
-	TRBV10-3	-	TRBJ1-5	CAISESEVWQPQHF	TGTGCCATCAGTGAGTCGGAGGTGTGGCAGCCCCAGCATTTT
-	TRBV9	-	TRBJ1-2	CASSVVGREQNGYTF	TGTGCCAGCAGCGTAGTCGGCAGGGAGCAAAATGGCTACACCTTC
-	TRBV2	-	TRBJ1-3	CASSEQGSLSGNTIYF	TGTGCCAGCAGCGAGCAGGGCTCCCTCTCTGGAAACACCATATATTTT
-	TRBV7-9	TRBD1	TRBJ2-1	CASSPPRDRVRNEQFF	TGTGCCAGCAGCCCCCCCAGGGACAGGGTAAGGAATGAGCAGTTCTTC
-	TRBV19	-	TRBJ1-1	CASRVGGVPEAFF	TGTGCCAGTAGGGTAGGAGGAGTCCCTGAAGCTTTCTTT
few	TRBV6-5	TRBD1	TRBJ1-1	CASKKRTGGTEAFF	TGTGCCAGCAAAAAGAGGACAGGAGGCACTGAAGCTTTCTTT
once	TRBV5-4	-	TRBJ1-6	CASSLVTSSTLHF	TGTGCCAGCAGCTTGGTGACCAGCTCGACCCTCCACTTT
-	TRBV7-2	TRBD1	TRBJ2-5	CASSSPRQGIETQYF	TGTGCCAGCAGCTCCCCCCGACAGGGTATAGAGACCCAGTACTTC
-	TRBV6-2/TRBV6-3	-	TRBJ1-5	CASSYGGFNQPQHF	TGTGCCAGCAGTTACGGGGGGTTTAATCAGCCCCAGCATTTT
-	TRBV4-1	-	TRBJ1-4	CASRPGPPGLPTNEKLFF	TGCGCCAGCAGACCCGGACCACCGGGACTCCCAACTAATGAAAAACTGTTTTTT
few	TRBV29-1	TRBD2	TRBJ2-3	CSSLGTSGVSTDTQYF	TGCAGCTCTCTAGGTACTAGCGGAGTAAGCACAGATACGCAGTATTTT
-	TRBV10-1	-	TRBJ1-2	CASSGQGDYGYTF	TGCGCCAGCAGTGGCCAGGGAGACTATGGCTACACCTTC
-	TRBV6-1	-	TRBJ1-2	CASSEMSVLNYGYTF	TGTGCCAGCAGTGAAATGTCGGTGCTTAACTATGGCTACACCTTC
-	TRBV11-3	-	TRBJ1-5	CASSVRGQPQHF	TGTGCCAGCAGCGTAAGGGGTCAGCCCCAGCATTTT
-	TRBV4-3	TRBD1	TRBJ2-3	CASSQAWTGDPYSTDTQYF	TGCGCCAGCAGCCAAGCGTGGACAGGGGACCCTTATAGCACAGATACGCAGTATTTT
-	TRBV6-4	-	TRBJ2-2	CASSDSLEGELFF	TGTGCCAGCAGTGACTCCTTGGAGGGGGAGCTGTTTTTT
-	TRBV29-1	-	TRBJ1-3	CSVEDPYSTRRGTSGNTIYF	TGCAGCGTTGAAGATCCTTACTCTACCCGCAGGGGAACATCTGGAAACACCATATATTTT
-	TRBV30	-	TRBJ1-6	CAWSPAGDSPLHF	TGTGCCTGGAGCCCCGCAGGGGATTCACCCCTCCACTTT
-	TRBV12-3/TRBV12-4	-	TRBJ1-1	CASSLSGVTEAFF	TGTGCCAGCAGTTTATCAGGAGTCACTGAAGCTTTCTTT
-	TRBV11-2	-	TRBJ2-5	CASRLLYETQYF	TGTGCCAGCAGACTCCTATACGAGACCCAGTACTTC
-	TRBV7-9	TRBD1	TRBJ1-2	CASSLAGQLLYGYTF	TGTGCCAGCAGCTTAGCGGGACAGCTTCTCTATGGCTACACCTTC
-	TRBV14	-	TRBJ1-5	CASSSQVNQPQHF	TGTGCCAGCAGCTCCCAGGTCAATCAGCCCCAGCATTTT
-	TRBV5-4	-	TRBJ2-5	CASSRRDQETQYF	TGTGCCAGCAGCCGAAGGGACCAAGAGACCCAGTACTTC
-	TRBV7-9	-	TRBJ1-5	CASSTGGEGQPQHF	TGTGCCAGCAGCACCGGGGGTGAGGGTCAGCCCCAGCATTTT
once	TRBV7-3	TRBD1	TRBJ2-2	CASSFQGAGELFF	TGTGCCAGCAGCTTCCAGGGGGCCGGGGAGCTGTTTTTT
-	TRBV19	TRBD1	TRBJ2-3	CATARGSFTDTQYF	TGTGCCACCGCCAGGGGGAGTTTCACAGATACGCAGTATTTT
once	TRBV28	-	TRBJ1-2	CASRSRNYGYTF	TGTGCCTCGCGAAGCAGAAACTATGGCTACACCTTC
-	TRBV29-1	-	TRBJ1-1	CSVPYSGNTEAFF	TGCAGCGTTCCATACTCAGGGAACACTGAAGCTTTCTTT
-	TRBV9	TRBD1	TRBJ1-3	CASSSWTGSGNTIYF	TGTGCCAGCAGCAGTTGGACAGGCTCTGGAAACACCATATATTTT
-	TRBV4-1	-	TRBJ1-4	CASSQGALDEKLFF	TGCGCCAGCAGTCAAGGGGCACTGGATGAAAAACTGTTTTTT
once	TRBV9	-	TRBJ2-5	CASSVESGGLYQETQYF	TGTGCCAGCAGCGTAGAATCGGGGGGCCTGTACCAAGAGACCCAGTACTTC
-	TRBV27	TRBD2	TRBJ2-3	CASRSGTSRDTQYF	TGTGCCAGCAGGTCCGGGACTAGCCGAGATACGCAGTATTTT
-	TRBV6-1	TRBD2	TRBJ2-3	CASSEPGTITDTQYF	TGTGCCAGCAGTGAACCTGGGACTATCACAGATACGCAGTATTTT
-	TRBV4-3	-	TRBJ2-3	CASSQDRVLGTKTSTDTQYF	TGCGCCAGCAGCCAAGATAGAGTGCTCGGAACTAAGACTAGCACAGATACGCAGTATTTT
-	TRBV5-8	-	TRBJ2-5	CASSLNWNQETQYF	TGTGCCAGCAGCTTGAACTGGAACCAAGAGACCCAGTACTTC
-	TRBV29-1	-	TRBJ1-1	CSGWGENTEAFF	TGCAGTGGTTGGGGGGAGAACACTGAAGCTTTCTTT
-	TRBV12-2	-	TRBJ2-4	CASRLGDRAKNIQYF	TGTGCAAGTCGCTTAGGGGACAGAGCCAAAAACATTCAGTACTTC
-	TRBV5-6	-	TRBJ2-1	CASSLAIGGEQFF	TGTGCCAGCAGCTTGGCCATCGGTGGTGAGCAGTTCTTC
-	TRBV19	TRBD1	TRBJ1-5	CASSIVRTGHQPQHF	TGTGCCAGTAGTATAGTTCGGACAGGGCATCAGCCCCAGCATTTT
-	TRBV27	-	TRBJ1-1	CASSWAGMNTEAFF	TGTGCCAGCAGTTGGGCCGGGATGAACACTGAAGCTTTCTTT
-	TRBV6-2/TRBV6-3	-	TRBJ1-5	CASSYGGAGQPQHF	TGTGCCAGCAGTTACGGGGGGGCGGGTCAGCCCCAGCATTTT
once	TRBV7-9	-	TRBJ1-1	CASSPRSGNTEAFF	TGTGCCAGCAGCCCAAGATCGGGGAACACTGAAGCTTTCTTT
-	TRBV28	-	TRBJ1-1	CASSFQVTEAFF	TGTGCCAGCAGTTTTCAAGTCACTGAAGCTTTCTTT
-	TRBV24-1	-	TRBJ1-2	CATSDSRDGYTF	TGTGCCACCAGTGATTCCAGGGATGGCTACACCTTC
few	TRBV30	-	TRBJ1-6	CAWEGLNSPLHF	TGTGCCTGGGAAGGACTTAATTCACCCCTCCACTTT
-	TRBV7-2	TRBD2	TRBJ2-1	CASSLIAGNEQFF	TGTGCCAGCAGCTTAATAGCGGGGAATGAGCAGTTCTTC
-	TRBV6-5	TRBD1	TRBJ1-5	CASIPPGTGLQHF	TGTGCCAGCATCCCCCCCGGGACAGGGCTCCAGCATTTT
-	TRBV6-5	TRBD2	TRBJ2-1	CASSYERGIGEQFF	TGTGCCAGCAGTTACGAGCGGGGTATTGGTGAGCAGTTCTTC
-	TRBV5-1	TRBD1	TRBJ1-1	CASSLGQGARLAEAFF	TGCGCCAGCAGCTTGGGACAGGGGGCGCGTCTTGCTGAAGCTTTCTTT
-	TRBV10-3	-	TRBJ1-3	CAISEVSTGRGNTIYF	TGTGCCATCAGTGAGGTTAGCACGGGCCGGGGAAACACCATATATTTT
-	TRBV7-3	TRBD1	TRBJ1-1	CASSEDRETEAFF	TGTGCCAGCAGCGAAGACAGGGAAACTGAAGCTTTCTTT
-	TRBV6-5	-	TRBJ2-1	CASSYSGTTYNEQFF	TGTGCCAGCAGTTATTCCGGGACGACCTACAATGAGCAGTTCTTC
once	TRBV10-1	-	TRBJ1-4	CASVGRRDKLFF	TGCGCCAGCGTGGGAAGAAGGGATAAACTGTTTTTT
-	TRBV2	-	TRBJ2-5	CASSPPTSGETQYF	TGTGCCAGCAGTCCCCCGACCAGTGGGGAGACCCAGTACTTC
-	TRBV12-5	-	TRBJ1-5	CASAVAGDQPQHF	TGTGCTAGTGCCGTGGCGGGGGACCAGCCCCAGCATTTT
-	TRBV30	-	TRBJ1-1	CAWRTRDGEAFF	TGTGCCTGGAGAACCCGGGACGGTGAAGCTTTCTTT
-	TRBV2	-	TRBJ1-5	CASRRRVGSNQPQHF	TGTGCCAGCAGAAGACGGGTAGGAAGCAATCAGCCCCAGCATTTT